The sequence of this TCR beta chain was determined in a study of post-analysis software for immune sequencing data. Study observations and caveats: Controls showed significantly higher normalized Chao1 diversity than did multiple sclerosis patients. Included in a set of about 5 TRBV segments more frequent in patients than controls were TRBV5-6, TRBV5-1 and TRBV20-1.

Prepared libraries of TCR beta cDNA carried unique molecular identifiers. The source material, about 0.9 to 10 million T cells, gave rise to roughly 500,000 cDNA molecules. TCRdb called the PCR reads again in MiXCR, with one record for every CDR3 protein. The profile covers 700,000 to 900,000 distinct CDR3 sequences, with roughly 50% appearing a single time and roughly 4.4% taken by the ten largest. A word on this clonotype: The antigen is unknown.

Per the germline V gene, CDR1 is LGHDT and CDR2 is YNNKEL (reference sequence). CDR3 size: 15 residues. What was sequenced was blood. The chain combines TRBV3-1 with TRBJ2-5; 10 bases fit TRBD2. The J call may be wrong; the DNA end is better matched by TRBJ2-7. The TCR comes from a girl aged 5-17 years with multiple sclerosis. The CDR3 DNA follows: TGTGCCAGCAGCCAATTTTCTAGCGGGAGCTACGAGCAGTACTTC. This encodes CASSQFSSGSYEQYF.